This passage covers 19 T cell receptor beta chains from one sample sequenced in a study of blood T cell repertoires in COVID-19. Here immunoSEQ multiplex PCR was the method, and the copy in TCRdb shows in-frame clones only, minus some. The sample shows 95,000 to 150,000 clones, 78% of them seen only once. The sample was peripheral blood. The receptors were gathered from an older man with acute or convalescent COVID-19.

This sequence joins TRBV25-1 and TRBJ1-1, with 8 bases that match TRBD1. Germline-derived CDR1 and CDR2 are MGHDK and SYGVNS. This CDR3 region has 14 residues. V dropped 4 bases and J dropped 4; count of bases not matched to a gene: 5. CDR3 region: CASSVSGGGTEAFF. CDR3 sequence (DNA): TGTGCCAGCAGTGTTTCAGGGGGCGGCACTGAAGCTTTCTTT.

This clone was counted once. The rearrangement joins TRBV6-5 to TRBJ1-2; TRBD1 matches at 9 bases. The J segment lost 8 bases and the V segment lost 2 bases, leaving 9 bases of the junction unmatched. Germline CDR1 and CDR2: MNHEY and SVGAGI. This CDR3 comprises 15 residues. CDR3 in amino acids: CASSYGGTGRWGYTF. The CDR3 nucleotides are TGTGCCAGCAGTTACGGGGGGACAGGGCGTTGGGGCTACACCTTC.

This chain uses TRBV27 with TRBJ1-1; the D gene is possibly TRBD1 (6 bases). This CDR3 has 15 residues. V shed 3 bases and J shed 0 bases, with 11 bases lying between them. The germline V gene has CDR1 MNHEY and CDR2 SMNVEV (reference sequence). CDR3 amino acids: CASSFSGAVNTEAFF. The DNA for the CDR3 is TGTGCCAGCAGTTTCTCAGGGGCTGTGAACACTGAAGCTTTCTTT.

This chain connects TRBV7-2 to TRBJ2-7; D gene unclear. This CDR3 has 14 amino acids. Trimming took off 3 bases at V and 0 bases at J, with 9 bases between the two ends. CDR1 is SGHTA and CDR2 is FQGNSA in the germline V gene. The CDR3 nucleotides read TGTGCCAGCAGCTTCCAGTCAAGCTCCTACGAGCAGTACTTC. Translation gives CASSFQSSSYEQYF.

The V gene is TRBV4-1, the J gene TRBJ1-2, with D perhaps TRBD1 (6 bases). CDR1 MGHRA and CDR2 YSYEKL come from the germline V gene. The CDR3 is 16 residues long. The V and J ends lost 2 bases and 4 bases respectively, with 17 bases between them. The CDR3 is CASSQSGTRTTYGYTF. The CDR3 DNA reads TGCGCCAGCAGCCAATCCGGGACACGCACCACCTATGGCTACACCTTC.

This clone was detected only a few times. The chain couples TRBV12-2 to TRBJ2-7; TRBD1 is the table's D call and was not checked against the DNA. TRBV12-2 represents a pseudogene. This CDR3 comprises 14 residues. Written as DNA, the CDR3 is TGTGCAAGTCGCTGGGACAGTAGCTCCTACGAGCAGTACTTC. Its protein is CASRWDSSSYEQYF.

In DNA, the CDR3 is TGTGCCAGCAGCTTATACGAGGGGGCTGAAGCTTTCTTT. Amino acids: CASSLYEGAEAFF. The chain uses TRBV7-7 and TRBJ1-1; the D gene is possibly TRBD1 (6 bases). CDR3 length equals 13 residues. Germline values: CDR1 SSHAT, CDR2 FNYEAQ (reference sequence). Trimming shortened V by 2 bases and J by 6 bases, and 10 bases separated the two germline ends.

Here the CDR3 reads CASRHSGGDQPQHF. DNA of the CDR3: TGTGCCAGCAGACACTCAGGGGGTGATCAGCCCCAGCATTTT. The chain employs TRBV6-5 and TRBJ1-5, with TRBD1 identical over 7 bases. V lost 6 bases to trimming and J lost 5 bases; unmatched junction nucleotides: 7. This CDR3 region has 14 residues. CDR1 and CDR2 (germline): MNHEY, SVGAGI.

CDR3: CASSGGTGSEGYTF. CDR3 bases: TGTGCCAGCAGCGGGGGGACAGGGAGTGAGGGCTACACCTTC. This sequence joins TRBV9 and TRBJ1-2, with 9 bases fitting TRBD1. Per germline, CDR1 SGDLS and CDR2 YYNGEE. V lost 3 bases to trimming and J lost 8 bases; unmatched junction nucleotides: 8. The CDR3 loop spans 14 amino acids. Full variable domain (missing parts from reference TRBV9 and TRBJ1-2): DSGVTQTPKHLITATGQRVTLRCSPRSGDLSVYWYQQSLDQGLQFLIQYYNGEERAKGNILERFSAQQFPDLHSELNLSSLELGDSALYFCASSGGTGSEGYTFGSGTRLTVV.

This sequence joins TRBV19 and TRBJ1-2; 7 nucleotides match TRBD1. In germline, CDR1 is LNHDA, CDR2 SQIVND (reference sequence). The CDR3 is made up of 13 amino acids. Trimming removed 2 bases from V and 8 bases from J; junction bases left unmatched: 5. The CDR3 DNA reads TGTGCCAGTAGTATACGACAGGGAGGAGGCTACACCTTC. Amino acid sequence: CASSIRQGGGYTF.

The CDR3 DNA reads TGTGCCAGCAGCCCTCGGACAGACCGCACCGGGGAGCTGTTTTTT. Its protein product is CASSPRTDRTGELFF. The rearrangement uses TRBV9 and TRBJ2-2; tentatively, D is TRBD1 (6 bases). Germline assignment: CDR1 SGDLS and CDR2 YYNGEE. V lost 4 bases to trimming and J lost 4 bases, with 14 bases between them. This CDR3 is built from 15 residues.

The chain combines TRBV5-4 with TRBJ2-5; the match to TRBD2 covers 9 bases. This CDR3 is 16 amino acids long. Germline CDR1 and CDR2: SGHNT and YYREEE (reference sequence). The trim removed 0 bases at V and 5 bases at J, leaving 8 bases unmatched. Here the CDR3 reads CASSLVGLAGRETQYF. The CDR3, as DNA: TGTGCCAGCAGCTTGGTCGGGCTAGCGGGGAGGGAGACCCAGTACTTC.

The chain links TRBV7-3 to TRBJ2-1, with 8 bases matching TRBD1. Trimming took 4 bases from V and 8 from J; bases not matched to a gene: 4. Germline V gives CDR1 SGHTA, CDR2 FQGTGA. The CDR3 has 13 amino acids. DNA of the CDR3: TGTGCCAGCAGCTACGGACAGGGCGATGAGCAGTTCTTC. It specifies CASSYGQGDEQFF.

A word on this clone: Other DNA variants within this sample encode the same CDR3. V gene TRBV24-1 combines with J gene TRBJ1-2, with a weak D call TRBD1 (5 bases). CDR1 is KGHDR, CDR2 SFDVKD, per germline. The CDR3 has 14 amino acids. Trimming pared 4 bases from V and 2 bases from J, leaving 10 bases between. CDR3 in amino acids: CATSEAGYNYGYTF. The CDR3 DNA is TGTGCCACCAGTGAGGCAGGGTACAACTATGGCTACACCTTC.

In its sample, this clone was seen once. The chain links TRBV7-6 to TRBJ1-4, with D tentatively TRBD1 (5 bases). V shed 1 base and J shed 7 bases, with 10 bases lying between them. This CDR3 has 14 amino acids. Germline CDR1 and CDR2: SGHVS and FNYEAQ. CDR3 sequence reads: CASSLGRGSEKLFF. The CDR3 region has the DNA TGTGCCAGCAGCTTAGGGAGGGGTAGTGAAAAACTGTTTTTT.

The gene calls are TRBV18 and TRBJ2-7, with a tentative D call TRBD1 (6 bases). The CDR3 loop spans 16 amino acids. Trimming shortened V by 6 bases and J by 4 bases, and 22 bases separated the two germline ends. Germline V gives CDR1 KGHSH, CDR2 LQKENI. The CDR3 coding sequence is TGTGCCAGCTCGCCGCAGGGGATTGGGACCGCTTACGAGCAGTACTTC. Translating gives CASSPQGIGTAYEQYF.

The rearrangement links TRBV5-1 to TRBJ1-2, with D maybe TRBD1 (5 bases). This CDR3 has 14 residues. V was shortened by 0 bases and J by 3 bases, with 9 bases between the two germline ends. The V gene's germline CDR1 is SGHRS and CDR2 YFSETQ. The CDR3: CASSLAGEDYGYTF. As DNA, the CDR3 is TGCGCCAGCAGCTTGGCGGGGGAAGACTATGGCTACACCTTC. Drawing the rest from reference TRBV5-1 and TRBJ1-2, the complete variable domain is KAGVTQTPRYLIKTRGQQVTLSCSPISGHRSVSWYQQTPGQGLQFLFEYFSETQRNKGNFPGRFSGRQFSNSRSEMNVSTLELGDSALYLCASSLAGEDYGYTFGSGTRLTVV.

The rearrangement uses TRBV14 and TRBJ1-2, with 12 nucleotides matching TRBD1. Trimming took 5 bases from V and 6 from J; bases not matched to a gene: 4. The CDR3 has 14 amino acids. Per germline, CDR1 SGHDN and CDR2 FVKESK. The CDR3 spells CASSTGTGGHGYTF. The CDR3 DNA follows: TGTGCCAGCAGCACCGGGACAGGGGGCCATGGCTACACCTTC.

The chain uses TRBV5-1 and TRBJ2-1; D may be TRBD1 (5 bases). Germline values: CDR1 SGHRS, CDR2 YFSETQ. The ends were cut back, 4 bases at V and 0 bases at J, with 11 bases in the middle. The CDR3 runs 15 residues. Here the CDR3 DNA reads TGCGCCAGCAGCAACACAGGTGGCTCCTACAATGAGCAGTTCTTC. It yields the protein CASSNTGGSYNEQFF. Combining the CDR3 with reference TRBV5-1 and TRBJ2-1 gives the whole variable domain KAGVTQTPRYLIKTRGQQVTLSCSPISGHRSVSWYQQTPGQGLQFLFEYFSETQRNKGNFPGRFSGRQFSNSRSEMNVSTLELGDSALYLCASSNTGGSYNEQFFGPGTRLTVL.